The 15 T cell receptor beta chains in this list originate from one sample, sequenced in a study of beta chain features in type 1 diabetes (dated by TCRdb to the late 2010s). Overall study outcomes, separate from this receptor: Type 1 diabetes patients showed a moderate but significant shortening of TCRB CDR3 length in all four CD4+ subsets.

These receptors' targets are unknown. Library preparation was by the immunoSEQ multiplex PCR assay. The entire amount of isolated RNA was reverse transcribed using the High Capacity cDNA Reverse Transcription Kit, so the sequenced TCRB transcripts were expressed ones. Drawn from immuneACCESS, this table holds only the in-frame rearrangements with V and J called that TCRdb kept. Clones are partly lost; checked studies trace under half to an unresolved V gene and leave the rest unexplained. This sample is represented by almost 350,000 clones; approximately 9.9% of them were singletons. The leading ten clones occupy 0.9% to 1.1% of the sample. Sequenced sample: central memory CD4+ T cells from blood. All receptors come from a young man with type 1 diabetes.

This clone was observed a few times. CDR3 bases: TGTGCCAGCAGCGCCGAACAGGGGCGCGGCACAGATACGCAGTATTTT. Translation: CASSAEQGRGTDTQYF. The rearrangement joins TRBV9 to TRBJ2-3; 7 nucleotides align to TRBD1. Germline CDR1 and CDR2: SGDLS and YYNGEE. This CDR3 contains 16 residues. Losses at the gene ends were 3 bases for V and 1 base for J; bases not matched to a gene: 8.

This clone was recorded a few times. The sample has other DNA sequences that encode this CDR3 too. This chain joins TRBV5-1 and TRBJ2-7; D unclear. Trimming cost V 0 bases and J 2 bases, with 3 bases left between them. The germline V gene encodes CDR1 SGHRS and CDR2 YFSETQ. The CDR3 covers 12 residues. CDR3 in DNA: TGCGCCAGCAGCTTGGGGGCCTACGAGCAGTACTTC. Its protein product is CASSLGAYEQYF.

CDR3 sequence: CASSRPTSGGGTDTQYF. CDR3 DNA: TGTGCCAGCAGCCGCCCGACTAGCGGGGGAGGTACAGATACGCAGTATTTT. The chain uses TRBV4-2 and TRBJ2-3; the match to TRBD2 covers 12 bases. V shed 4 bases and J 3 bases; nucleotides not matched to a gene: 8. The germline gives CDR1 LGHNA, CDR2 YNFKEQ. This CDR3 is 17 amino acids long.

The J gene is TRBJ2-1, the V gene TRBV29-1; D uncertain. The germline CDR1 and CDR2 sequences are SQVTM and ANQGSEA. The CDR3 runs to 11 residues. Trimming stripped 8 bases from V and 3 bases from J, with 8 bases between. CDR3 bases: TGCAGCCCGTTTTACTACAATGAGCAGTTCTTC. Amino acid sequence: CSPFYYNEQFF.

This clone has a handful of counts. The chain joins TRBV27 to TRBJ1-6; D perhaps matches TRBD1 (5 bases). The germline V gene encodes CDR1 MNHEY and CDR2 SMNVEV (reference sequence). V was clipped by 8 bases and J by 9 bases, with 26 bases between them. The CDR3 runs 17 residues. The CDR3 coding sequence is TGTGCCAGCTCCACGCCCAGGACATCCATCCGTAGTTCACCCCTCCACTTT. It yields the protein CASSTPRTSIRSSPLHF.

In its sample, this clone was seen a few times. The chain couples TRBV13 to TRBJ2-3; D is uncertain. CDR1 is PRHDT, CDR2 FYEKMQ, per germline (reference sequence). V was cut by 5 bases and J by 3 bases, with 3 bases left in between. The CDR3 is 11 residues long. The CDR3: CASSETDTQYF. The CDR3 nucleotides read TGTGCCAGCAGCGAGACAGATACGCAGTATTTT.

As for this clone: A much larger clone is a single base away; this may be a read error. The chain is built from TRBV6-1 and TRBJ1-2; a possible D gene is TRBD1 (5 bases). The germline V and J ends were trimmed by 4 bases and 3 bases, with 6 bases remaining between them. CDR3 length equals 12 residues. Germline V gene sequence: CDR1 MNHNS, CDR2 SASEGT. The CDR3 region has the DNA TGTGCCAGCAGTGCACAGGACTATGGCTACACCTTC. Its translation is CASSAQDYGYTF.

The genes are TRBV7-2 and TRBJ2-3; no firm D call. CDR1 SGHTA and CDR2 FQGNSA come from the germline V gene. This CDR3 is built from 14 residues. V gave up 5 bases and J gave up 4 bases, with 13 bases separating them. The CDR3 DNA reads TGTGCCAGCAGCCCTCGCTCTGGGGCAGATACGCAGTATTTT. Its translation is CASSPRSGADTQYF.

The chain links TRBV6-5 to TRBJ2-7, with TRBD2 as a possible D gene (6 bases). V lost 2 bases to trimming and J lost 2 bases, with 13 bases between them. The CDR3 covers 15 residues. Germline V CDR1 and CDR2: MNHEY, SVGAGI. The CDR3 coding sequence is TGTGCCAGCAGTTACGGGGGGAGGTGGACCTACGAGCAGTACTTC. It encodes CASSYGGRWTYEQYF.

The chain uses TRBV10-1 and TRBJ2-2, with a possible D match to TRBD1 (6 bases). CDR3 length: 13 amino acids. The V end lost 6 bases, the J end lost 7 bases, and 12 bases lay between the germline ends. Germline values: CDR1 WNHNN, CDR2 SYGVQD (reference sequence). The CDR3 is CASRPTGHGELFF. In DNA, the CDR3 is TGCGCCAGCAGGCCCACAGGGCACGGGGAGCTGTTTTTT.

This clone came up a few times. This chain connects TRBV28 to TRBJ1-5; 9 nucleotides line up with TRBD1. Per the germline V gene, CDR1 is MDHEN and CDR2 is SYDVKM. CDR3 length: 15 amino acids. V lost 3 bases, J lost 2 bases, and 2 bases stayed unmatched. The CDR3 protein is CASSFRTGGNQPQHF. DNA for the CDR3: TGTGCCAGCAGTTTTAGGACAGGGGGCAATCAGCCCCAGCATTTT.

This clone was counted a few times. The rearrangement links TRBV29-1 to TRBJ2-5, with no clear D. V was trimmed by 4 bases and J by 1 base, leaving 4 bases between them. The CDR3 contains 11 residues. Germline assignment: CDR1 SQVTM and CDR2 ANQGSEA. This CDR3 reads CSVGFQETQYF. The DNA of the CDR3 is TGCAGCGTTGGTTTCCAAGAGACCCAGTACTTC.

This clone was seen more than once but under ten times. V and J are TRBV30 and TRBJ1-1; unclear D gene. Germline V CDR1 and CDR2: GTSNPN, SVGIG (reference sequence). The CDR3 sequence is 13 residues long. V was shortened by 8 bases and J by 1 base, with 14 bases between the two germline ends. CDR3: CASTGTGNTEAFF. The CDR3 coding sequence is TGTGCCAGTACGGGCACGGGGAACACTGAAGCTTTCTTT.

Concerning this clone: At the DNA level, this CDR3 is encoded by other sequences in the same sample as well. Here the CDR3 reads CASSPGTQETQYF. The CDR3 DNA sequence: TGTGCCAGCTCACCCGGGACCCAAGAGACCCAGTACTTC. This chain connects TRBV18 to TRBJ2-5, with D perhaps given as TRBD1 or TRBD2 (5 bases each). V was cut by 3 bases and J by 1 base, with 6 bases left in between. Germline lookup yields CDR1 KGHSH and CDR2 LQKENI. The CDR3 loop spans 13 amino acids.

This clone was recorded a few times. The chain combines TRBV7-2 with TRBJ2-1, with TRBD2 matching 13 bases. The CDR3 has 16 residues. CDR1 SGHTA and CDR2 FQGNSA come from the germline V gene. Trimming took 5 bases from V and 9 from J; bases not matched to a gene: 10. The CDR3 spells CASSPELAGGPGEQFF. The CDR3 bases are TGTGCCAGCAGCCCAGAACTAGCGGGGGGGCCTGGTGAGCAGTTCTTC. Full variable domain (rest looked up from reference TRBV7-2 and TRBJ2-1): GAGVSQSPSNKVTEKGKDVELRCDPISGHTALYWYRQSLGQGLEFLIYFQGNSAPDKSGLPSDRFSAERTGGSVSTLTIQRTQQEDSAVYLCASSPELAGGPGEQFFGPGTRLTVL.